Listed below are T cell receptor beta chains from one sample, sequenced in a study of T cell repertoires in cytomegalovirus infection. These receptors' targets are unknown. Via MiXCR, TCRdb re-called the reads, giving one row per CDR3 protein. The data hold about 83,000 distinct CDR3 sequences, with more than 40% observed a single time. The sequenced sample was CD8+ T cells from cultured PBMCs, obtained from culture after CMV antigen stimulation. The receptor set was obtained from a human donor in good health (CMV status not recorded). Some clones in this sample may be carry-over from other donors' samples. Both conserved end residues are part of each CDR3. D genes are given only for firm matches. Only some rows state a clone size, as once, few, many or a class for expanded clones.

CDR3aa: CASSPLEWGAEGSTEAFF
CDR3nt: TGTGCCAGCTCACCACTGGAGTGGGGGGCGGAAGGTAGCACTGAAGCTTTCTTT
abundance: once
d_gene: .
j_gene: TRBJ1-1
v_gene: TRBV18

CDR3aa: CASSGRELAGGPSTDTQYF
CDR3nt: TGTGCCAGCAGCGGAAGGGAGCTAGCGGGAGGGCCTAGCACAGATACGCAGTATTTT
abundance: .
d_gene: TRBD2
j_gene: TRBJ2-3
v_gene: TRBV5-3

CDR3aa: CASSSGLATGELFF
CDR3nt: TGTGCCAGCAGTTCCGGACTAGCCACCGGGGAGCTGTTTTTT
abundance: .
d_gene: TRBD2
j_gene: TRBJ2-2
v_gene: TRBV27

CDR3aa: CASSLNAGDRPNEQFF
CDR3nt: TGTGCCAGCAGTTTAAACGCAGGGGATCGCCCCAATGAGCAGTTCTTC
abundance: few
d_gene: .
j_gene: TRBJ2-1
v_gene: TRBV27

CDR3aa: CASSYSGSKRGADGTQYF
CDR3nt: TGTGCCAGCAGTTACTCTGGGTCGAAGCGGGGGGCAGACGGTACGCAGTATTTT
abundance: .
d_gene: TRBD2
j_gene: TRBJ2-3
v_gene: TRBV6-5

CDR3aa: CASSPPAGANTGELFF
CDR3nt: TGTGCCAGCAGCCCCCCTGCGGGGGCGAACACCGGGGAGCTGTTTTTT
abundance: many
d_gene: TRBD2
j_gene: TRBJ2-2
v_gene: TRBV7-9

CDR3aa: CASSPRDQMAETQYF
CDR3nt: TGTGCCAGCAGCCCCCGGGACCAAATGGCAGAGACCCAGTACTTC
abundance: .
d_gene: .
j_gene: TRBJ2-5
v_gene: TRBV6-6

CDR3aa: CASSPDRQGIFIADTQYF
CDR3nt: TGTGCCAGCAGCCCCGATAGACAGGGTATTTTTATCGCAGATACGCAGTATTTT
abundance: .
d_gene: TRBD1
j_gene: TRBJ2-3
v_gene: TRBV6-1

CDR3aa: CASSLVLAAYNEQFF
CDR3nt: TGTGCCAGCAGCTTAGTCCTAGCGGCCTACAATGAGCAGTTCTTC
abundance: .
d_gene: TRBD2
j_gene: TRBJ2-1
v_gene: TRBV7-9

CDR3aa: CASMISGSATGELFF
CDR3nt: TGTGCCAGCATGATCAGCGGGAGTGCCACCGGGGAGCTGTTTTTT
abundance: .
d_gene: TRBD2
j_gene: TRBJ2-2
v_gene: TRBV2

CDR3aa: CASSLRGSHEQYF
CDR3nt: TGTGCCAGCAGTTTACGGGGTAGCCACGAGCAGTACTTC
abundance: few
d_gene: .
j_gene: TRBJ2-7
v_gene: TRBV27

CDR3aa: CASQEGGQPQHF
CDR3nt: TGTGCCAGCCAGGAGGGGGGACAGCCCCAGCATTTT
abundance: .
d_gene: .
j_gene: TRBJ1-5
v_gene: TRBV7-9

CDR3aa: CASYTSGGKVDYGYTF
CDR3nt: TGTGCCAGCTACACATCGGGAGGGAAAGTCGACTATGGCTACACCTTC
abundance: once
d_gene: .
j_gene: TRBJ1-2
v_gene: TRBV7-9

CDR3aa: CASSLRPSETQYF
CDR3nt: TGTGCCAGCAGCTTACGCCCCTCAGAGACCCAGTACTTC
abundance: .
d_gene: .
j_gene: TRBJ2-5
v_gene: TRBV7-8

CDR3aa: CASSNYRGSYEQYF
CDR3nt: TGTGCCAGTAGTAATTACAGGGGATCCTACGAGCAGTACTTC
abundance: .
d_gene: TRBD1
j_gene: TRBJ2-7
v_gene: TRBV19

CDR3aa: CAGTGTSGGARQFF
CDR3nt: TGTGCCGGGACCGGGACTAGCGGGGGGGCCCGACAGTTCTTC
abundance: .
d_gene: TRBD2
j_gene: TRBJ2-1
v_gene: TRBV6-1

CDR3aa: CASSGGLEAFF
CDR3nt: TGTGCCAGCAGCGGTGGACTTGAAGCTTTCTTT
abundance: .
d_gene: .
j_gene: TRBJ1-1
v_gene: TRBV5-6

CDR3aa: CASSSRDGRRETQYF
CDR3nt: TGTGCCAGCAGCTCCCGGGACGGACGACGGGAGACCCAGTACTTC
abundance: few
d_gene: .
j_gene: TRBJ2-5
v_gene: TRBV7-6

CDR3aa: CASSPLAGVNTGELFF
CDR3nt: TGTGCCAGCAGCCCCCTCGCGGGGGTGAACACCGGGGAGCTGTTTTTT
abundance: .
d_gene: TRBD2
j_gene: TRBJ2-2
v_gene: TRBV7-6

CDR3aa: CASSFIPSYEQYF
CDR3nt: TGTGCCAGCAGCTTTATTCCGTCCTACGAGCAGTACTTC
abundance: .
d_gene: .
j_gene: TRBJ2-7
v_gene: TRBV7-9

CDR3aa: CASTGTGGSGGYTF
CDR3nt: TGTGCCAGCACCGGGACAGGGGGGTCAGGTGGCTACACCTTC
abundance: few
d_gene: TRBD1
j_gene: TRBJ1-2
v_gene: TRBV7-9

CDR3aa: CASSKGGPEQFF
CDR3nt: TGTGCCAGTAGCAAGGGTGGACCCGAGCAGTTCTTC
abundance: .
d_gene: .
j_gene: TRBJ2-1
v_gene: TRBV19

CDR3aa: CASTSLGTGDNSPLHF
CDR3nt: TGTGCCAGCACCTCCCTTGGGACAGGGGATAATTCACCCCTCCACTTT
abundance: .
d_gene: TRBD1
j_gene: TRBJ1-6
v_gene: TRBV7-3

CDR3aa: CASSPPRRTYEQYF
CDR3nt: TGTGCCAGCTCACCCCCAAGGAGAACCTACGAGCAGTACTTC
abundance: once
d_gene: .
j_gene: TRBJ2-7
v_gene: TRBV18

CDR3aa: CAIRPGISSYEQYF
CDR3nt: TGTGCCATCAGACCAGGGATTAGCTCCTACGAGCAGTACTTC
abundance: .
d_gene: .
j_gene: TRBJ2-7
v_gene: TRBV10-3

CDR3aa: CAIRASFDRGAFF
CDR3nt: TGTGCCATCAGGGCCAGCTTCGACAGGGGGGCTTTCTTT
abundance: .
d_gene: TRBD1
j_gene: TRBJ1-1
v_gene: TRBV10-3

CDR3aa: CASSSTTNTGELFF
CDR3nt: TGTGCCAGCAGCTCTACTACCAACACCGGGGAGCTGTTTTTT
abundance: .
d_gene: .
j_gene: TRBJ2-2
v_gene: TRBV11-2

CDR3aa: CASSLWDRQETQYF
CDR3nt: TGCGCCAGCAGCTTATGGGACAGACAAGAGACCCAGTACTTC
abundance: .
d_gene: TRBD1
j_gene: TRBJ2-5
v_gene: TRBV5-1

CDR3aa: CAISESGTGGFYEQYF
CDR3nt: TGTGCCATCAGTGAGTCAGGAACAGGGGGGTTCTACGAGCAGTACTTC
abundance: .
d_gene: TRBD1
j_gene: TRBJ2-7
v_gene: TRBV10-3

CDR3aa: CASTILTGLNEQFF
CDR3nt: TGTGCCAGCACCATCCTGACAGGGTTGAATGAGCAGTTCTTC
abundance: .
d_gene: TRBD1
j_gene: TRBJ2-1
v_gene: TRBV5-6

CDR3aa: CASSQKPTGLSYEQYF
CDR3nt: TGTGCCAGCAGTCAGAAGCCGACAGGATTATCCTACGAGCAGTACTTC
abundance: .
d_gene: .
j_gene: TRBJ2-7
v_gene: TRBV27

CDR3aa: CASSLSWKERNEQFF
CDR3nt: TGTGCCAGCAGTTTATCGTGGAAGGAGCGCAATGAGCAGTTCTTC
abundance: few
d_gene: .
j_gene: TRBJ2-1
v_gene: TRBV28

CDR3aa: CASSLSGLLPYGYTF
CDR3nt: TGTGCCAGCAGCTTAAGTGGGCTCCTGCCCTATGGCTACACCTTC
abundance: .
d_gene: .
j_gene: TRBJ1-2
v_gene: TRBV7-9

CDR3aa: CASSWFRVGTEAFF
CDR3nt: TGTGCCAGCAGCTGGTTCCGGGTAGGCACTGAAGCTTTCTTT
abundance: few
d_gene: .
j_gene: TRBJ1-1
v_gene: TRBV6-2/TRBV6-3

CDR3aa: CASSGKYYEQYF
CDR3nt: TGTGCCAGCAGCGGGAAATATTACGAGCAGTACTTC
abundance: .
d_gene: .
j_gene: TRBJ2-7
v_gene: TRBV7-3

CDR3aa: CASSWGGPLLPYNEQFF
CDR3nt: TGTGCCAGCAGCTGGGGGGGACCCCTCCTTCCCTACAATGAGCAGTTCTTC
abundance: .
d_gene: TRBD2
j_gene: TRBJ2-1
v_gene: TRBV7-2

CDR3aa: CASSPLLNEQFF
CDR3nt: TGTGCCAGCAGCCCCCTTCTCAATGAGCAGTTCTTC
abundance: few
d_gene: .
j_gene: TRBJ2-1
v_gene: TRBV5-5

CDR3aa: CASNNGRGREAFF
CDR3nt: TGTGCCAGCAACAATGGCAGGGGGCGGGAAGCTTTCTTT
abundance: .
d_gene: TRBD1
j_gene: TRBJ1-1
v_gene: TRBV6-5

CDR3aa: CASTKPPGTYEQYF
CDR3nt: TGTGCCAGCACGAAGCCCCCTGGGACCTACGAGCAGTACTTC
abundance: .
d_gene: .
j_gene: TRBJ2-7
v_gene: TRBV2

CDR3aa: CASSFYPSDRGPYEQYF
CDR3nt: TGTGCCAGCAGTTTCTACCCCTCGGACAGGGGACCCTACGAGCAGTACTTC
abundance: .
d_gene: TRBD1
j_gene: TRBJ2-7
v_gene: TRBV6-1

CDR3aa: CASSSGTGGSTDTQYF
CDR3nt: TGTGCCAGCAGTTCCGGGACAGGGGGAAGCACAGATACGCAGTATTTT
abundance: .
d_gene: TRBD1
j_gene: TRBJ2-3
v_gene: TRBV6-1

CDR3aa: CASRGLGSPYTF
CDR3nt: TGTGCCAGCAGGGGATTGGGTAGTCCCTACACCTTC
abundance: few
d_gene: .
j_gene: TRBJ1-2
v_gene: TRBV27

CDR3aa: CASSLDTTYEQYF
CDR3nt: TGTGCCAGCAGCTTGGACACTACCTACGAGCAGTACTTC
abundance: .
d_gene: .
j_gene: TRBJ2-7
v_gene: TRBV7-8

CDR3aa: CASRRGEGNSPLHF
CDR3nt: TGTGCCAGCAGGAGGGGGGAGGGGAATTCACCCCTCCACTTT
abundance: once
d_gene: .
j_gene: TRBJ1-6
v_gene: TRBV27

CDR3aa: CASSTPQRGSYEQYF
CDR3nt: TGTGCCAGCAGCACACCCCAGCGGGGTTCCTACGAGCAGTACTTC
abundance: .
d_gene: TRBD2
j_gene: TRBJ2-7
v_gene: TRBV7-9

CDR3aa: CACGAGGPKNIQYF
CDR3nt: TGTGCCTGCGGAGCGGGAGGCCCCAAAAACATTCAGTACTTC
abundance: .
d_gene: TRBD2
j_gene: TRBJ2-4
v_gene: TRBV6-2/TRBV6-3

CDR3aa: CASSLGDTVLIF
CDR3nt: TGTGCCAGCAGCTTAGGGGACACCGTTTTGATCTTT
abundance: many
d_gene: .
j_gene: TRBJ1-1
v_gene: TRBV7-8

CDR3aa: CASSLQGSDDEQFF
CDR3nt: TGTGCCAGCAGTCTACAGGGTTCGGACGATGAGCAGTTCTTC
abundance: few
d_gene: .
j_gene: TRBJ2-1
v_gene: TRBV12-3/TRBV12-4

CDR3aa: CASSSPGLAGVEQFF
CDR3nt: TGTGCCAGCAGCAGTCCGGGACTAGCGGGAGTAGAGCAGTTCTTC
abundance: few
d_gene: TRBD2
j_gene: TRBJ2-1
v_gene: TRBV7-2

CDR3aa: CASSFGGRVRVYNEQFF
CDR3nt: TGTGCCAGCAGCTTCGGAGGCAGGGTGCGAGTCTACAATGAGCAGTTCTTC
abundance: few
d_gene: .
j_gene: TRBJ2-1
v_gene: TRBV7-2

CDR3aa: CASSLEGGQQFF
CDR3nt: TGTGCCAGCAGCTTAGAGGGGGGCCAGCAGTTCTTC
abundance: .
d_gene: .
j_gene: TRBJ2-1
v_gene: TRBV7-4

CDR3aa: CASSFGQKNQETQYF
CDR3nt: TGTGCCAGCAGCTTCGGACAGAAGAACCAAGAGACCCAGTACTTC
abundance: .
d_gene: .
j_gene: TRBJ2-5
v_gene: TRBV11-2

CDR3aa: CASSWGEVYEQYF
CDR3nt: TGTGCCAGCAGCTGGGGCGAGGTCTACGAGCAGTACTTC
abundance: few
d_gene: .
j_gene: TRBJ2-7
v_gene: TRBV11-2

CDR3aa: CASSSDGTNTEAFF
CDR3nt: TGTGCCAGCAGCTCCGACGGGACGAACACTGAAGCTTTCTTT
abundance: .
d_gene: .
j_gene: TRBJ1-1
v_gene: TRBV7-4

CDR3aa: CASIERAVSTDTQYF
CDR3nt: TGTGCCAGCATTGAGCGGGCCGTAAGCACAGATACGCAGTATTTT
abundance: .
d_gene: .
j_gene: TRBJ2-3
v_gene: TRBV6-2/TRBV6-3

CDR3aa: CASSYSTNEKLFF
CDR3nt: TGTGCCAGCAGCTATTCAACTAATGAAAAACTGTTTTTT
abundance: .
d_gene: .
j_gene: TRBJ1-4
v_gene: TRBV7-9